Presented here are 15 T cell receptor beta chains from one specimen sequenced in a study of blood T cells in healthy people across ages. A sample-barcoded 5' primer and a J-beta primer mix were used in a second PCR of roughly 6 to 11 cycles. TCRdb analysed the 5' RACE reads with MiXCR anew, one entry per CDR3 protein. This table has some 700,000 distinct CDR3 sequences, roughly 45% appearing once. Sequencing was carried out using blood. The source is a woman aged 55-69 years in good health.

The chain joins TRBV12-3 or TRBV12-4 to TRBJ2-3, with 10 bases identical to TRBD1. The CDR3 loop spans 15 amino acids. V lost 5 bases and J lost 3; bases outside the gene matches: 5. The CDR3 loop reads CASSQDRGGTDTQYF. In DNA, the CDR3 is TGTGCCAGCAGTCAGGACAGGGGGGGGACAGATACGCAGTATTTT.

This clonotype showed up just once. The genes are TRBV4-2 and TRBJ2-2; TRBD2 matches at 7 bases. Germline V CDR1 and CDR2: LGHNA, YNFKEQ. V gave up 1 base and J gave up 4 bases; unmatched junction bases: 6. This CDR3 has 16 amino acids. The DNA of the CDR3 is TGTGCCAGCAGCCAAGGGCGGGAGTTCGGCACCGGGGAGCTGTTTTTT. This codes for CASSQGREFGTGELFF.

This chain joins TRBV20-1 and TRBJ2-6; no firm D call. This CDR3 region has 16 residues. V was clipped by 7 bases and J by 0 bases, with 16 bases between them. Germline V gene sequence: CDR1 DFQATT, CDR2 SNEGSKA (reference sequence). CDR3 amino acids: CSGVGRTISGANVLTF. CDR3 in DNA: TGCAGTGGTGTAGGCCGAACCATCTCTGGGGCCAACGTCCTGACTTTC.

This clonotype came up a few times. The J gene is TRBJ2-3, the V gene TRBV2, with TRBD2 matching over 7 bases. Germline V lookup: CDR1 SNHLY, CDR2 FYNNEI. V trimming: 8 bases; J trimming: 6 bases; junction bases outside the gene matches: 8. This CDR3 has 13 residues. CDR3 DNA sequence: TGTGCCAGCGCGACGCGGGAGCGGGATACGCAGTATTTT. Encoded protein: CASATRERDTQYF.

J is TRBJ2-2 and V is TRBV2; tentatively, D is TRBD1 (6 bases). V lost 5 bases and J lost 0, with 7 bases in between. The CDR3 runs 14 residues. CDR1 is SNHLY and CDR2 is FYNNEI in the germline V gene. Here the CDR3 reads CASSYRANTGELFF. The CDR3 bases are TGTGCCAGCAGTTACAGGGCGAACACCGGGGAGCTGTTTTTT.

The chain couples TRBV19 to TRBJ2-1; the D gene is possibly TRBD2 (6 bases). The CDR3 sequence is 14 residues long. Per the germline V gene, CDR1 is LNHDA and CDR2 is SQIVND (reference sequence). V lost 1 base to trimming and J lost 6 bases, with 10 bases between them. CDR3 in DNA: TGTGCCAGTAGTATAGCTGGGACTTTCAATGAGCAGTTCTTC. Its translation is CASSIAGTFNEQFF.

This clonotype was observed a few times. The V call is TRBV7-3, the J call TRBJ2-5, with a weak D call TRBD2 (6 bases). V lost 6 bases and J lost 2, with 19 bases in between. The CDR3 totals 16 residues. Germline V gene sequence: CDR1 SGHTA, CDR2 FQGTGA. DNA of the CDR3: TGTGCCAGCAGTCAAGGGGCCGATAGCGGACAAGAGACCCAGTACTTC. Translated, it gives CASSQGADSGQETQYF.

This chain uses TRBV27 with TRBJ2-3; D may be TRBD1 or TRBD2 (5 bases each). The CDR3 runs 13 residues. The V end was cut by 8 bases, the J end by 2 bases, with 11 bases between. Per the germline V gene, CDR1 is MNHEY and CDR2 is SMNVEV (reference sequence). Here the CDR3 reads CASRPGTTDTQYF. The CDR3 nucleotides are TGTGCCAGCCGCCCTGGGACCACAGATACGCAGTATTTT.

This clonotype appeared a few times. The gene calls are TRBV5-1 and TRBJ1-1; the match to TRBD1 covers 7 bases. The germline CDR1 and CDR2 sequences are SGHRS and YFSETQ. V lost 4 bases and J lost 4; bases outside the gene matches: 7. There are 14 residues in the CDR3. DNA of the CDR3: TGCGCCAGCAGCCTCGAGGACAGGCCCACTGAAGCTTTCTTT. Its protein product is CASSLEDRPTEAFF. The variable domain in full, completed from reference TRBV5-1 and TRBJ1-1, reads KAGVTQTPRYLIKTRGQQVTLSCSPISGHRSVSWYQQTPGQGLQFLFEYFSETQRNKGNFPGRFSGRQFSNSRSEMNVSTLELGDSALYLCASSLEDRPTEAFFGQGTRLTVV.

The rearrangement uses TRBV12-3 or TRBV12-4 and TRBJ2-7; 10 bases line up with TRBD1. This CDR3 region has 16 residues. The trim removed 3 bases at V and 4 bases at J, leaving 9 bases unmatched. In nucleotides, the CDR3 is TGTGCCAGCAGTTTCCTCTTAACGGGACAGGGGTACGAGCAGTACTTC. Translation: CASSFLLTGQGYEQYF.

The chain uses TRBV6-1 and TRBJ2-7; D may be TRBD1 or TRBD2 (5 bases each). The V gene's germline CDR1 is MNHNS and CDR2 SASEGT. The CDR3 loop spans 14 amino acids. V lost 8 bases, J lost 4 bases, and 18 bases lay in between. CDR3 amino acids: CASQRDRGLYEQYF. The CDR3 DNA follows: TGTGCCAGCCAGAGGGACCGAGGACTTTACGAGCAGTACTTC.

The J gene is TRBJ1-1, the V gene TRBV6-5, with 7 bases matching TRBD1. The length of the CDR3 is 14 residues. Trimming removed 3 bases from V and 5 bases from J; junction bases left unmatched: 6. Germline-derived CDR1 and CDR2 are MNHEY and SVGAGI. The CDR3 is CASSYTGASTEAFF. The CDR3 region has the DNA TGTGCCAGCAGTTATACAGGGGCATCGACTGAAGCTTTCTTT.

This clonotype was observed many times. The chain combines TRBV7-2 with TRBJ2-1; no definite D call. V was trimmed by 4 bases and J by 4 bases, leaving 8 bases between them. Germline V lookup: CDR1 SGHTA, CDR2 FQGNSA. The CDR3 spans 13 residues. CDR3 in DNA: TGTGCCAGCAGCTCCTTCGTTTACAATGAGCAGTTCTTC. Translated, it gives CASSSFVYNEQFF.

This clonotype came up a few times. The rearrangement links TRBV7-3 to TRBJ2-5; 9 bases line up with TRBD2. Losses at the gene ends were 5 bases for V and 5 bases for J; bases not matched to a gene: 3. CDR1 is SGHTA, CDR2 FQGTGA, per germline. CDR3 length: 13 residues. This CDR3 is CASSHSGSETQYF. The CDR3 nucleotides are TGTGCCAGCAGCCATAGCGGGAGTGAGACCCAGTACTTC.

The V and J genes are TRBV5-1 and TRBJ2-5; D may be TRBD1 (5 bases). Germline-derived CDR1 and CDR2 are SGHRS and YFSETQ. Trimming removed 5 bases from V and 2 bases from J, with 13 bases in between. The CDR3 has 14 amino acids. CDR3 in DNA: TGCGCCAGCAGTGGTCAGGGAACTCAAGAGACCCAGTACTTC. As protein: CASSGQGTQETQYF.